This entry features one T cell receptor (beta chain) sequence. The antigen is not known. CDR1 is SGHTA and CDR2 is FQGNSA in the germline V gene. The CDR3 extends over 14 amino acids. The authors isolated total RNA from whole blood without sorting T cells. TCRdb derives one entry per CDR3 protein from the 5' RACE reads, leaving out DNA. This table holds hundreds of thousands of distinct CDR3 sequences. This sample was included in a study of monozygotic twins with inflammatory bowel disease. Whole-study findings and limits: Healthy co-twins, by inverse Simpson, had higher TCRbeta diversity than their siblings with IBD.

The sample was blood. This rearrangement joins TRBV7-2 to TRBJ1-5; the D call from TCRdb, TRBD1, cannot be confirmed without DNA. The sequence came from a human donor with ulcerative colitis or Crohn's disease, or a healthy co-twin of an affected twin (not recorded which). CDR3 sequence: CASRLTGVDQPQHF.